This T cell receptor (beta chain) was documented in a study of beta chain features in type 1 diabetes. The CDR3 consists of 16 residues. Germline V gene sequence: CDR1 SGDLS, CDR2 YYNGEE. With V trimmed by 0 bases and J by 2 bases, 5 bases remained unmatched. Sorting with CD45RO/CCR7/CD25/CD127/CD95/CD27 yielded naive, central memory, regulatory and stem-like memory CD4+ cells. Sorted cells reached over 95% purity in every population. Expressed TCRB transcripts were sequenced, since all the RNA that had been isolated was reverse transcribed. Data came from immunoSEQ multiplex PCR; TCRdb stores just in-frame clones and leaves some out. The table includes some 330,000 clones, approximately 12% detected once. In the case of this clone: The target antigen is unknown.

Study-level results: VDJ junctions sequenced from type 1 diabetes patients showed fewer insertions and more deletions. Shortening of TCRB CDR3s, moderate but significant, appeared in all four CD4+ subsets of Type 1 diabetes patients.

The material sequenced was naive CD4+ T cells from blood. J is TRBJ2-5 and V is TRBV9; 9 bases align to TRBD2. The receptor was derived from a woman aged 18-35 years with type 1 diabetes. CDR3 in DNA: TGTGCCAGCAGCGTAGCTCATCTAGCGGGGCAAGAGACCCAGTACTTC. Its protein product is CASSVAHLAGQETQYF.